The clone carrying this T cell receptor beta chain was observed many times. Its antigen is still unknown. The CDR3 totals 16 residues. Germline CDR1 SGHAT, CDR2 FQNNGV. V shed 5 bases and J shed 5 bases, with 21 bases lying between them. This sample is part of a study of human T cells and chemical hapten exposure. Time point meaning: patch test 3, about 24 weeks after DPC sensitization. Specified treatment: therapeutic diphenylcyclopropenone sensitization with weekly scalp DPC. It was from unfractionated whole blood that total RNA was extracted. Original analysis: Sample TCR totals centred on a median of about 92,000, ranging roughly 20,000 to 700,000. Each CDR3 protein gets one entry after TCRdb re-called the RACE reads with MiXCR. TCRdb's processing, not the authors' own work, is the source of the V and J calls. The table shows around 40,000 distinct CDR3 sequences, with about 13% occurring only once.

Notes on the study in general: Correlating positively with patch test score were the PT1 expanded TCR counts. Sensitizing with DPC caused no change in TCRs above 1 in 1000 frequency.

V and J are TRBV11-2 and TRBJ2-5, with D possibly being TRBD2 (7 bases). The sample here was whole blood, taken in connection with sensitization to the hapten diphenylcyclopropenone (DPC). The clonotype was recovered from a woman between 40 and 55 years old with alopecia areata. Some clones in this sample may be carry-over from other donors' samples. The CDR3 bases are TGTGCCAGCAGCCTCCTCCGGGGGGCTGGGACGGAGACCCAGTACTTC. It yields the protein CASSLLRGAGTETQYF. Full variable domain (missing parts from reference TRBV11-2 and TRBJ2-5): EAGVAQSPRYKIIEKRQSVAFWCNPISGHATLYWYQQILGQGPKLLIQFQNNGVVDDSQLPKDRFSAERLKGVDSTLKIQPAKLEDSAVYLCASSLLRGAGTETQYFGPGTRLLVL.